The T cell receptor beta chain under discussion was sequenced for a study of blood T cell repertoires in COVID-19. In the study overall: Samples representing acute and convalescent COVID-19 were sourced from the United States, Italy and Spain. Sources were T cells, B-cell-depleted T cells, or PBMCs; the material itself was cDNA or gDNA.

CDR1 and CDR2 (germline): LNHDA, SQIVND (reference sequence). The ends were cut back, 6 bases at V and 1 base at J, with 15 bases in the middle. The CDR3 consists of 15 residues. As processed by the authors: Estimation of nucleated cell counts was performed using reference gene primer amplification. Here immunoSEQ multiplex PCR was the method, and the copy in TCRdb shows in-frame clones only, minus some. D and trimming come from the DNA, and the V and J calls and clone size come from that table. The sample includes 270,000 or so clones, roughly 85% seen only once; the top ten take 3%. The sequencing input was peripheral blood. The TCR was taken from a woman aged 30 to 39 with active or convalescent COVID-19. The V and J genes are TRBV19 and TRBJ1-1; tentative D call: TRBD1 (6 bases). The CDR3: CASRTTRGGNTEAFF. The CDR3, as DNA: TGTGCCAGTAGAACGACTAGGGGGGGGAACACTGAAGCTTTCTTT. The variable domain in full, completed from reference TRBV19 and TRBJ1-1, reads DGGITQSPKYLFRKEGQNVTLSCEQNLNHDAMYWYRQDPGQGLRLIYYSQIVNDFQKGDIAEGYSVSREKKESFPLTVTSAQKNPTAFYLCASRTTRGGNTEAFFGQGTRLTVV.